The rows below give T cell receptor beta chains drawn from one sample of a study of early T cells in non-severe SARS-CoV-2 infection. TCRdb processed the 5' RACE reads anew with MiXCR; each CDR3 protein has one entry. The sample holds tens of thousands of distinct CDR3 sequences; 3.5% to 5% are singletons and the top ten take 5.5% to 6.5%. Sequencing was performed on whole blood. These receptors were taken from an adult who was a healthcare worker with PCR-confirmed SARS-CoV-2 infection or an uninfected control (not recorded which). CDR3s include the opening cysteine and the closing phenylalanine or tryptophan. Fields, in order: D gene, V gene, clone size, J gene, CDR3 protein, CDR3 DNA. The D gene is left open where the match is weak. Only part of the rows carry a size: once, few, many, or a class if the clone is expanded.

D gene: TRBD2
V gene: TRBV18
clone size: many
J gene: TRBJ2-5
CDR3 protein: CASSPRSGAGTQETQYF
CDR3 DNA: TGTGCCAGCTCACCGAGAAGCGGGGCGGGAACCCAAGAGACCCAGTACTTC

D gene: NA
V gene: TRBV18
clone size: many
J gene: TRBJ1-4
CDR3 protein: CASSPGSGGTGEKLFF
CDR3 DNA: TGTGCCAGCTCACCAGGGTCCGGGGGAACTGGTGAAAAACTGTTTTTT

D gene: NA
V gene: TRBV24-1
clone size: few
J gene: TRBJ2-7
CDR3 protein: CATRRPPNSHEQYF
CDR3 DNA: TGTGCCACCAGACGCCCCCCGAATTCCCACGAGCAGTACTTC

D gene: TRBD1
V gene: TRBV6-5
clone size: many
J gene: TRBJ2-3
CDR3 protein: CASSYLGTAFPTDTQYF
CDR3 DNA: TGTGCCAGCAGTTACCTTGGGACAGCCTTCCCCACAGATACGCAGTATTTT

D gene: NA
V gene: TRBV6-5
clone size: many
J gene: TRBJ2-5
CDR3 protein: CASAKRREETQYF
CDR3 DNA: TGTGCCAGCGCCAAGCGGAGGGAAGAGACCCAGTACTTC

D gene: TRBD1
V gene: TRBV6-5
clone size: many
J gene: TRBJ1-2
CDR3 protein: CASRSTGTGASTF
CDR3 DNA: TGTGCCAGCAGATCCACCGGGACAGGGGCTAGCACCTTC

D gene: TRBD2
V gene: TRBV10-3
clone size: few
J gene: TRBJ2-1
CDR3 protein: CAISEVFAGTTYNEQFF
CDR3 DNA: TGTGCCATCAGTGAGGTATTCGCCGGGACTACCTACAATGAGCAGTTCTTC

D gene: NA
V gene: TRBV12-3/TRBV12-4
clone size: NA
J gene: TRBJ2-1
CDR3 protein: CASSPLPDIYEQFF
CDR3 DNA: TGTGCCAGCAGTCCATTACCCGACATATATGAGCAGTTCTTC

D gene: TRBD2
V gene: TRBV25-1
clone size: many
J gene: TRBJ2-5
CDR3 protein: CASSELLAGGRETQYF
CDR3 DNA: TGTGCCAGCAGTGAGTTACTAGCGGGAGGAAGAGAGACCCAGTACTTC

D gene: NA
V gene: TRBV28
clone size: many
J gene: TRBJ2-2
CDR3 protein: CASSGEEYTGELFF
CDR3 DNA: TGTGCCAGCAGTGGGGAAGAATACACCGGGGAGCTGTTTTTT

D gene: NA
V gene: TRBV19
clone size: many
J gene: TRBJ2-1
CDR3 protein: CASSILRDPGLGDEQFF
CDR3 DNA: TGTGCCAGTAGTATTTTAAGGGACCCGGGTTTGGGGGATGAGCAGTTCTTC

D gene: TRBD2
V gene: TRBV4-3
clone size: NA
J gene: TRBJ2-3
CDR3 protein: CASSQGPPADGGGRHTQYF
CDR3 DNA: TGCGCCAGCAGCCAAGGGCCCCCGGCGGATGGGGGGGGGAGACATACGCAGTATTTT

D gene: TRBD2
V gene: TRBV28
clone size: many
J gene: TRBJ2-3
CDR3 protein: CASRPGRALTDTQYF
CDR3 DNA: TGTGCCAGCAGGCCCGGGAGGGCCCTCACAGATACGCAGTATTTT

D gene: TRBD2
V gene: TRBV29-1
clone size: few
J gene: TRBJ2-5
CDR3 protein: CSAAGGGQETQYF
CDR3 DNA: TGCAGCGCCGCCGGGGGGGGACAAGAGACCCAGTACTTC

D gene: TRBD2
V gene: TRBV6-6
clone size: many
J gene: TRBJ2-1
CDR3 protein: CASSYLVREGPAEQFF
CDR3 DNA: TGTGCCAGCAGTTACCTTGTGCGGGAGGGCCCGGCCGAGCAGTTCTTC

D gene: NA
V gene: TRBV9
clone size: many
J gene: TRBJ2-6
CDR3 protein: CASSVSIPGANVLTF
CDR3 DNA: TGTGCCAGCAGCGTTAGTATCCCTGGGGCCAACGTCCTGACTTTC

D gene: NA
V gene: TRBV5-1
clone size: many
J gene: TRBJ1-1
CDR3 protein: CASSLNDRNTEAFF
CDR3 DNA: TGCGCCAGCAGCTTAAATGACAGGAACACTGAAGCTTTCTTT

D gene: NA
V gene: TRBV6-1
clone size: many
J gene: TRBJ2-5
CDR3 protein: CASSDPPGLETQYF
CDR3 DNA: TGTGCCAGCAGTGATCCACCCGGGCTAGAGACCCAGTACTTC

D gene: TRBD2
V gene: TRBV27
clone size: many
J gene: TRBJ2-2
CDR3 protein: CASSLSGRAPGELFF
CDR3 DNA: TGTGCCAGCAGTTTAAGCGGGAGGGCCCCCGGGGAGCTGTTTTTT

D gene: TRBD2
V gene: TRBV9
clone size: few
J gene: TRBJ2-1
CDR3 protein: CASSDPSGGRNEQFF
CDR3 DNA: TGTGCCAGCAGCGATCCTAGCGGGGGCCGCAATGAGCAGTTCTTC

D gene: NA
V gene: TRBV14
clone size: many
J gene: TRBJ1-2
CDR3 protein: CASSQLEVTYGYTF
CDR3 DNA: TGTGCCAGCAGCCAGTTGGAGGTGACCTATGGCTACACCTTC

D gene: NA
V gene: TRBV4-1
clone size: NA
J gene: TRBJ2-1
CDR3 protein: CASSQTAQPYNEQFF
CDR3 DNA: TGCGCCAGCAGCCAAACGGCTCAGCCCTACAATGAGCAGTTCTTC

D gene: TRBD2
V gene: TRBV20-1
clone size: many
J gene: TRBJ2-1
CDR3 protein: CSALHSGSSSYNEQFF
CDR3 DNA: TGCAGTGCTTTGCATAGCGGGTCGAGCTCCTACAATGAGCAGTTCTTC

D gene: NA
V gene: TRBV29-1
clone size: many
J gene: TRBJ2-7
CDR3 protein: CSVEQGGYEQYF
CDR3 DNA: TGCAGCGTTGAACAGGGGGGGTACGAGCAGTACTTC

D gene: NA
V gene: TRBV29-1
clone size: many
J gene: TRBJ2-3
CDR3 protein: CSVVGGGDQQDTQYF
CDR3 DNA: TGCAGCGTTGTGGGGGGCGGGGACCAGCAGGATACGCAGTATTTT

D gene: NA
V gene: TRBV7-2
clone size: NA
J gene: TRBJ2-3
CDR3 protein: CASSLDSPSTDTQYF
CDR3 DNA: TGTGCCAGCAGCTTAGACTCTCCTAGCACAGATACGCAGTATTTT

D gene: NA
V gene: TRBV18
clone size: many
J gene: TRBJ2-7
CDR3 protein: CASSPVPAGSYEQYF
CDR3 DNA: TGTGCCAGCTCACCAGTCCCCGCAGGGAGTTACGAGCAGTACTTC

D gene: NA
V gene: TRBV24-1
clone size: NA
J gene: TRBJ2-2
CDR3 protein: CATRMGGELFF
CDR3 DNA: TGTGCCACCAGGATGGGCGGGGAGCTGTTTTTT

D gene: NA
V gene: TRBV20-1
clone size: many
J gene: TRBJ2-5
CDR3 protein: CSANDETQYF
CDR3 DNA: TGCAGTGCTAATGACGAGACCCAGTACTTC

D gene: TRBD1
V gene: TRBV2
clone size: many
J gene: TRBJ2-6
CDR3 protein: CAGGTGRTTGANVLTF
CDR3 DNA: TGTGCCGGGGGGACAGGAAGAACTACTGGGGCCAACGTCCTGACTTTC

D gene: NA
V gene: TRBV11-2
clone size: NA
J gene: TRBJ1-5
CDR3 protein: CASSLDRRVAQHF
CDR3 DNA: TGTGCCAGCAGCTTAGATCGGAGGGTAGCCCAGCATTTT

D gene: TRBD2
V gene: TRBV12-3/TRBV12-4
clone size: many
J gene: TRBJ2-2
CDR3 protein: CASSQSGSSTGELFF
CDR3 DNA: TGTGCCAGCAGCCAAAGCGGGAGTAGTACCGGGGAGCTGTTTTTT

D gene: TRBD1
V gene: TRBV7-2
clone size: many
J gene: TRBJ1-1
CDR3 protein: CASSITGGAGTEAFF
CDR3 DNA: TGTGCCAGCAGCATAACAGGGGGCGCGGGCACTGAAGCTTTCTTT

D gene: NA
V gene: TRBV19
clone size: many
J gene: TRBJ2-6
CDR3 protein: CASSIFGGGGANVLTF
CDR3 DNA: TGTGCCAGTAGTATTTTTGGAGGCGGAGGGGCCAACGTCCTGACTTTC

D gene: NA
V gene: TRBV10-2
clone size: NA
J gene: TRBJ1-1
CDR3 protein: CASSTQGVNTEAFF
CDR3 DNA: TGCGCCAGCAGCACACAGGGAGTGAACACTGAAGCTTTCTTT

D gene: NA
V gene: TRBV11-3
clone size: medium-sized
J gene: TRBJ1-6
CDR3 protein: CASSLDPTGSSPLHF
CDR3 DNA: TGTGCCAGCAGCTTAGATCCGACTGGCAGTTCACCCCTCCACTTT

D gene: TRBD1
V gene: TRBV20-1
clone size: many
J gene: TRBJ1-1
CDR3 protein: CSARSGTGFGNTEAFF
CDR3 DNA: TGCAGTGCTAGGAGTGGGACAGGTTTTGGGAACACTGAAGCTTTCTTT

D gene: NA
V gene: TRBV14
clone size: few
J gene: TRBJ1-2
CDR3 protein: CASSQDRGLRAGDYGYTF
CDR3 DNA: TGTGCCAGCAGCCAAGATCGGGGCTTACGGGCCGGGGACTATGGCTACACCTTC

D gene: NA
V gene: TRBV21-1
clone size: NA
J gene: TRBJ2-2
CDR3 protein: CASSRTKTDRVMTGELFF
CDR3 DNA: TGTGCCAGCAGCAGAACGAAGACAGACAGGGTAATGACCGGGGAGCTGTTTTTT

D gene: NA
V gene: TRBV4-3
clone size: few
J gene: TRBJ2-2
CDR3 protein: CASSQGSLFTGELFF
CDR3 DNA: TGCGCCAGCAGCCAGGGTTCCTTATTCACCGGGGAGCTGTTTTTT

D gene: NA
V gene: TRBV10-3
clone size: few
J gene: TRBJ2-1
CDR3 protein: CAGGRVSNEQFF
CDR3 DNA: TGTGCCGGCGGCAGGGTGTCCAATGAGCAGTTCTTC

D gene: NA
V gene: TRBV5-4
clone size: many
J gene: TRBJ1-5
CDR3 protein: CASSLQGPNQPQHF
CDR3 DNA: TGTGCCAGCAGCTTACAGGGTCCCAATCAGCCCCAGCATTTT

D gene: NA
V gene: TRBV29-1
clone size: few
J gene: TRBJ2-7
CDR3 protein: CSALGETYEQYF
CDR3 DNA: TGCAGCGCTCTGGGGGAGACCTACGAGCAGTACTTC

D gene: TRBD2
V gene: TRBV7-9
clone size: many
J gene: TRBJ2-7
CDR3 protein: CASSLDSGSLNEQYF
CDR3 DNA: TGTGCCAGCAGCTTAGATAGCGGGAGCCTCAACGAGCAGTACTTC

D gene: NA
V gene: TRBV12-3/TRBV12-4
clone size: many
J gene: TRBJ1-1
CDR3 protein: CASSLTNTNTEAFF
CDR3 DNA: TGTGCCAGCAGTTTGACCAACACGAACACTGAAGCTTTCTTT

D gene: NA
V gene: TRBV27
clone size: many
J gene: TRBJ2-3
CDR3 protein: CASSSRDTQYF
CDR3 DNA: TGTGCCAGCAGTTCTAGAGATACGCAGTATTTT

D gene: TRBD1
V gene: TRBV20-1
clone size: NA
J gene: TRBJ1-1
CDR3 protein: CSARKGQGGEAFF
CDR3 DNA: TGCAGTGCTAGAAAAGGACAGGGAGGAGAAGCTTTCTTT

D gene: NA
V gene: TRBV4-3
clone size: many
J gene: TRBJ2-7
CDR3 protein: CASSQVVGREQYF
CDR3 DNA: TGCGCCAGCAGCCAAGTTGTGGGGCGCGAGCAGTACTTC

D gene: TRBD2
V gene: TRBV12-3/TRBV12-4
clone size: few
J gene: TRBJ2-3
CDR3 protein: CASSLTSGGTDTQYF
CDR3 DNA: TGTGCCAGCAGTTTGACTAGCGGGGGCACAGATACGCAGTATTTT

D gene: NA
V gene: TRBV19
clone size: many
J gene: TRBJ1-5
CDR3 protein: CASSNWEDYNQPQHF
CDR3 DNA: TGTGCCAGTAGTAACTGGGAGGATTACAATCAGCCCCAGCATTTT

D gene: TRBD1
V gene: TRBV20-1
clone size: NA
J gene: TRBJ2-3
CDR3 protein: CSARYPQGTTDTQYF
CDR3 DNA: TGCAGTGCCCGGTACCCACAGGGGACGACAGATACGCAGTATTTT

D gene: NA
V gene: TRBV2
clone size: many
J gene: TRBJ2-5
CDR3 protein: CASRTNDGTQYF
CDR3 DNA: TGTGCCAGCCGGACTAACGACGGGACCCAGTACTTC

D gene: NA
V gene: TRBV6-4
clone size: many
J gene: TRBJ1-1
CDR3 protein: CASSDSANTEAFF
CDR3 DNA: TGTGCCAGCAGTGACTCGGCGAACACTGAAGCTTTCTTT

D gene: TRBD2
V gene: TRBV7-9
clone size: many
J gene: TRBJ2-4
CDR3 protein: CASSPTAGRDIQYF
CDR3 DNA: TGTGCCAGCAGCCCAACAGCGGGAAGGGACATTCAGTACTTC

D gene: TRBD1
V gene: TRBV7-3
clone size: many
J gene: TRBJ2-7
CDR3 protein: CASSSKPPGGYEQYF
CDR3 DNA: TGTGCCAGCAGCTCCAAACCTCCAGGGGGCTACGAGCAGTACTTC

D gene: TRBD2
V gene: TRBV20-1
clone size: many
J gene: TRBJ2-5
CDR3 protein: CSARRTSGRGAETQYF
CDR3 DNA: TGCAGTGCTAGACGGACTAGCGGGAGAGGGGCTGAGACCCAGTACTTC

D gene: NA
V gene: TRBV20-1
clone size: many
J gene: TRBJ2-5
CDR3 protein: CSARDSGNQETQYF
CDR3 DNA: TGCAGTGCTAGAGATAGTGGGAACCAAGAGACCCAGTACTTC

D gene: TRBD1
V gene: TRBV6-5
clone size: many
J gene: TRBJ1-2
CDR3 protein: CASSYRGQGNYGYTF
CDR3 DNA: TGTGCCAGCAGTTACAGGGGACAGGGAAACTATGGCTACACCTTC